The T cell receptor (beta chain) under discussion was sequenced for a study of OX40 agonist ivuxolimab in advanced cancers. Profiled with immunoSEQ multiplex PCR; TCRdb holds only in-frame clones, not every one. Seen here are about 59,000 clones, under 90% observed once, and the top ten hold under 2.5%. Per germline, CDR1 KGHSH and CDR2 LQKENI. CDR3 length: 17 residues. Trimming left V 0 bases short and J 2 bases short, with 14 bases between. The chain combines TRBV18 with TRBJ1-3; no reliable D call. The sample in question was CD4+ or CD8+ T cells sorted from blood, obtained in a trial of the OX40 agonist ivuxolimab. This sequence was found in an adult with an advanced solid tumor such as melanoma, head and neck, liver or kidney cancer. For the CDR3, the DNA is TGTGCCAGCTCACCACCGACTGGGCAATATGCTGGAAACACCATATATTTT. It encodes CASSPPTGQYAGNTIYF. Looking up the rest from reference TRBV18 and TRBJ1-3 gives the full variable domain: NAGVMQNPRHLVRRRGQEARLRCSPMKGHSHVYWYRQLPEEGLKFMVYLQKENIIDESGMPKERFSAEFPKEGPSILRIQQVVRGDSAAYFCASSPPTGQYAGNTIYFGEGSWLTVV.